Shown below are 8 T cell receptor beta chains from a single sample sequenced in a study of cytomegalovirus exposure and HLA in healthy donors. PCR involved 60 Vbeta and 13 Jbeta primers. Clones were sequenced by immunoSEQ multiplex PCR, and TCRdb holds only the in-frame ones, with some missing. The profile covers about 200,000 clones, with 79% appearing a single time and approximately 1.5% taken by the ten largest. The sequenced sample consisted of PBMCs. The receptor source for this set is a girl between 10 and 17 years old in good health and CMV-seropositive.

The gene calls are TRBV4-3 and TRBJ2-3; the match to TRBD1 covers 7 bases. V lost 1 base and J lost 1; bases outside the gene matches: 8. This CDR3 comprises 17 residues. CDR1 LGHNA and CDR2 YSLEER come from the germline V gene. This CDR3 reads CASSQGRTGRGTDTQYF. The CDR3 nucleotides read TGCGCCAGCAGCCAAGGTCGGACAGGCAGAGGCACAGATACGCAGTATTTT.

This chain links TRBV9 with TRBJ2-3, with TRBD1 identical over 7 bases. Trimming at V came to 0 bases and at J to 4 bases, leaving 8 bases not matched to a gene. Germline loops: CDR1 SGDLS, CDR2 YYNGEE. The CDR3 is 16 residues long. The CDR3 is CASSVDQGGSADTQYF. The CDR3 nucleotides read TGTGCCAGCAGCGTAGATCAAGGGGGCTCGGCAGATACGCAGTATTTT.

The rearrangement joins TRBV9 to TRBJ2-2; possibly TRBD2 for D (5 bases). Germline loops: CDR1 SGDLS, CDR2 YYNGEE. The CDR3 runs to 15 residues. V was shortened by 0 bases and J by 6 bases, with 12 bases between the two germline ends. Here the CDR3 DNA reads TGTGCCAGCAGCGTAGGAGGAGAGGGAGCCGGGGAGCTGTTTTTT. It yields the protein CASSVGGEGAGELFF.

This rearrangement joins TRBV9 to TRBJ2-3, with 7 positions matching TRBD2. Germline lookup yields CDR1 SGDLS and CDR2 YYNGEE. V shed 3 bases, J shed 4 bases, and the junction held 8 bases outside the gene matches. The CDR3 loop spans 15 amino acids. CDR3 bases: TGTGCCAGCAGCGGACCGGGACTATCGGCAGATACGCAGTATTTT. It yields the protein CASSGPGLSADTQYF.

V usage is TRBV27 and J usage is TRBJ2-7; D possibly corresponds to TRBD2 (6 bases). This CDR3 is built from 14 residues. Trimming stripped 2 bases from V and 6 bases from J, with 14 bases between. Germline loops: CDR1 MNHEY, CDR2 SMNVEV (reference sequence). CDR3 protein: CASSLSRVGGEQYF. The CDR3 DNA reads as TGTGCCAGCAGTTTAAGCAGGGTCGGGGGCGAGCAGTACTTC.

The CDR3 region is CASSFSEGPLAGGPWFF. In nucleotides, the CDR3 is TGTGCCAGCAGCTTCAGCGAGGGACCACTAGCGGGGGGGCCATGGTTCTTC. This chain links TRBV7-9 with TRBJ2-1, with 13 bases lining up with TRBD2. With 3 bases clipped from V and 15 bases from J, the junction kept 17 bases outside the gene matches. Germline CDR1 reads SEHNR; CDR2 reads FQNEAQ (reference sequence). The CDR3 has 17 residues.

CDR3 amino acids: CSVWTGSTDTQYF. CDR3 DNA: TGCAGCGTGTGGACGGGGAGCACAGATACGCAGTATTTT. The chain combines TRBV29-1 with TRBJ2-3; D possibly corresponds to TRBD2 (5 bases). The CDR3 is 13 residues long. V lost 6 bases to trimming and J lost 0 bases, with 10 bases between them. Germline V gene lookup returns CDR1 SQVTM and CDR2 ANQGSEA.

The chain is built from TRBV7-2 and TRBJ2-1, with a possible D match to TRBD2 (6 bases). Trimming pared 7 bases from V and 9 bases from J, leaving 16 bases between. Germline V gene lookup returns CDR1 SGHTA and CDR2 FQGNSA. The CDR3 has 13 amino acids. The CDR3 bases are TGTGCCAGCACCCATAAGGCGGAGGGTGAGCAGTTCTTC. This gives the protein CASTHKAEGEQFF. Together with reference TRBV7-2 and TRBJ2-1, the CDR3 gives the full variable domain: GAGVSQSPSNKVTEKGKDVELRCDPISGHTALYWYRQSLGQGLEFLIYFQGNSAPDKSGLPSDRFSAERTGGSVSTLTIQRTQQEDSAVYLCASTHKAEGEQFFGPGTRLTVL.